These 26 T cell receptor beta chains originate from one sample sequenced in a study of cytomegalovirus exposure and HLA in healthy donors. The study ran its PCR with 60 Vbeta and 13 Jbeta primers. Generated by immunoSEQ multiplex PCR, the TCRdb table keeps only in-frame clones and is missing some. The data contain approximately 150,000 clones, approximately 84% of them singletons. Sample: PBMCs. Receptors were obtained from a woman aged 40 to 50 in good health and CMV-seronegative.

A single count supports this clone. The chain joins TRBV7-9 to TRBJ2-4, with D maybe TRBD1 (6 bases). V lost 5 bases and J lost 1, with 15 bases in between. Per the germline V gene, CDR1 is SEHNR and CDR2 is FQNEAQ (reference sequence). The CDR3 is 16 amino acids. The CDR3 DNA reads TGTGCCAGCAGCCAACAGGGAGAGGGGGCCAAAAACATTCAGTACTTC. It is translated as CASSQQGEGAKNIQYF.

The chain links TRBV27 to TRBJ2-4, with no clear D. V was trimmed by 0 bases and J by 9 bases, leaving 9 bases between them. Germline loops: CDR1 MNHEY, CDR2 SMNVEV (reference sequence). The CDR3 covers 13 residues. CDR3 protein: CASSLSIGGIQYF. CDR3 nucleotides: TGTGCCAGCAGTTTATCGATAGGCGGCATTCAGTACTTC.

This clone is a singleton in its sample. DNA for the CDR3: TGCAGCGTTGCCCGGGAAGTTAACTATGGCTACACCTTC. Its protein product is CSVAREVNYGYTF. The chain employs TRBV29-1 and TRBJ1-2; D remains ambiguous. Trimming left V 4 bases short and J 1 base short, with 10 bases between. Per germline, CDR1 SQVTM and CDR2 ANQGSEA. The length of the CDR3 is 13 residues. Full variable domain (rest looked up from reference TRBV29-1 and TRBJ1-2): SAVISQKPSRDICQRGTSLTIQCQVDSQVTMMFWYRQQPGQSLTLIATANQGSEATYESGFVIDKFPISRPNLTFSTLTVSNMSPEDSSIYLCSVAREVNYGYTFGSGTRLTVV.

This clone was seen just once. The CDR3 bases are TGTGCCAGCAGTGGAGGACAGGGGGCGAAGGCTTTCTTT. Translation: CASSGGQGAKAFF. V and J are TRBV6-6 and TRBJ1-1; 11 bases align to TRBD1. Germline V gene data show CDR1 as MNHNY and CDR2 as SVGAGI (reference sequence). V lost 5 bases, J lost 11 bases, and 7 bases stayed unmatched. This CDR3 has 13 residues.

This clone appeared a single time. The genes are TRBV6-5 and TRBJ1-1, with TRBD1 as a possible D gene (5 bases). The V end was cut by 3 bases, the J end by 1 base, with 9 bases between. CDR3 length: 14 amino acids. Per germline, CDR1 MNHEY and CDR2 SVGAGI. CDR3 DNA: TGTGCCAGCAGTTATCGGGGGAAGAACACTGAAGCTTTCTTT. It is translated as CASSYRGKNTEAFF.

V is TRBV27 and J is TRBJ1-5; maybe TRBD1 (6 bases). The CDR3 spans 19 residues. The V gene's germline CDR1 is MNHEY and CDR2 SMNVEV (reference sequence). V shed 8 bases and J shed 2 bases, with 28 bases lying between them. This CDR3 is CASLLEKTTQGIGNQPQHF. The CDR3 region has the DNA TGTGCCAGCCTCCTCGAAAAAACTACACAGGGAATAGGCAATCAGCCCCAGCATTTT.

A single count supports this clone. This rearrangement joins TRBV28 to TRBJ1-1; possibly TRBD1 for D (5 bases). Trimming left V 6 bases short and J 5 bases short, with 22 bases between. Per germline, CDR1 MDHEN and CDR2 SYDVKM. The CDR3 is 16 residues long. CDR3 nucleotide sequence: TGTGCCAGCAGCGCACTGGGGGGAGCTAGGGGAACTGAAGCTTTCTTT. Its translation is CASSALGGARGTEAFF.

The V call is TRBV4-3, the J call TRBJ1-2, with TRBD1 matching over 8 bases. Germline V gives CDR1 LGHNA, CDR2 YSLEER. Trimming cost V 5 bases and J 2 bases; bases outside gene matches: 7. The CDR3 loop spans 15 amino acids. The CDR3 DNA follows: TGCGCCAGCAGCATCCAGGACAGGGAAAACTATGGCTACACCTTC. This codes for CASSIQDRENYGYTF.

This sequence joins TRBV6-5 and TRBJ2-5, with TRBD1 matching over 9 bases. The tail of the sequence fits TRBJ2-7 better, so the J call may be wrong. This CDR3 comprises 14 residues. CDR1 is MNHEY, CDR2 SVGAGI, per germline. The CDR3 sequence: CASSRTTGGGEQYF. Here the CDR3 DNA reads TGTGCCAGCAGTCGCACGACAGGGGGAGGCGAGCAGTACTTC.

On this clone: Its ends do not fully match the called genes, so a read error is possible. The chain is built from TRBV28 and TRBJ1-2, with 9 bases identical to TRBD1. This CDR3 has 12 amino acids. Per the germline V gene, CDR1 is MDHEN and CDR2 is SYDVKM. The CDR3 here is CATVPGQGKIGF. The DNA of the CDR3 is TGTGCCACCGTCCCGGGACAGGGCAAGATAGGGTTC.

This clone was detected a few times. The chain is built from TRBV27 and TRBJ2-1; TRBD2 agrees at 8 bases. Trimming cost V 7 bases and J 3 bases; bases outside gene matches: 5. This CDR3 is 14 amino acids long. Germline loops: CDR1 MNHEY, CDR2 SMNVEV (reference sequence). CDR3 in amino acids: CASKGSGNYNEQFF. The CDR3 DNA reads TGTGCCAGCAAGGGTAGCGGGAACTACAATGAGCAGTTCTTC.

The CDR3 DNA reads as TGTGCCAGCAGCTTCCGCCCCGGGGCAGGGGGCTATGGCACTGAAGCTTTCTTT. This sequence encodes CASSFRPGAGGYGTEAFF. The J gene is TRBJ1-1, the V gene TRBV7-3; 8 positions match TRBD1. The CDR3 extends over 18 amino acids. J gave up 4 bases and V 3 bases, and 16 bases lay outside the gene matches. The germline V gene encodes CDR1 SGHTA and CDR2 FQGTGA.

This clone was seen only once. V and J are TRBV7-2 and TRBJ1-3, with D unresolved. CDR3 length: 14 residues. Trimming stripped 3 bases from V and 3 bases from J, with 9 bases between. The germline V gene encodes CDR1 SGHTA and CDR2 FQGNSA. The CDR3 sequence: CASSFVRGGNTIYF. The CDR3 DNA is TGTGCCAGCAGCTTTGTCCGGGGTGGAAACACCATATATTTT.

The V call is TRBV6-5, the J call TRBJ1-2; 7 bases are a match to TRBD1. CDR1 is MNHEY and CDR2 is SVGAGI in the germline V gene. Trimming removed 3 bases from V and 0 bases from J; junction bases left unmatched: 1. The CDR3 has 14 residues. This CDR3 reads CASSYRGPNYGYTF. The DNA for the CDR3 is TGTGCCAGCAGTTATAGGGGGCCTAACTATGGCTACACCTTC.

The chain employs TRBV18 and TRBJ2-7; D gene unclear. This CDR3 comprises 13 residues. Trimming cost V 1 base and J 3 bases, with 7 bases left between them. Germline values: CDR1 KGHSH, CDR2 LQKENI. As DNA, the CDR3 is TGTGCCAGCTCACCACTTGCCGGCTACGAGCAGTACTTC. Translated: CASSPLAGYEQYF.

This chain joins TRBV21-1 and TRBJ1-3; the table calls TRBD1, which could not be checked here. TRBV21-1 constitutes a pseudogene. This CDR3 is built from 15 residues. The CDR3 nucleotides are TGTGCCAGCAAAGGCAGGGGCTTCTCTGGAAACACCATATATTTT. This sequence encodes CASKGRGFSGNTIYF.

The chain employs TRBV7-6 and TRBJ2-1; 13 positions agree with TRBD2. V shed 1 base, J shed 8 bases, and the junction held 8 bases outside the gene matches. The CDR3 totals 17 residues. The germline CDR1 and CDR2 sequences are SGHVS and FNYEAQ. Written as DNA, the CDR3 is TGTGCCAGCAGCTTAGGTGGACTAGCGGGAGTGTTGTATGAGCAGTTCTTC. It encodes CASSLGGLAGVLYEQFF.

V gene TRBV4-2 combines with J gene TRBJ2-6, with D possibly matching TRBD2 (5 bases). Germline-derived CDR1 and CDR2 are LGHNA and YNFKEQ. The CDR3 has 15 amino acids. The germline V and J ends were trimmed by 4 bases and 4 bases, with 11 bases remaining between them. CDR3 nucleotides: TGTGCCAGCAGCCCCGATCGAGGGGGGGCCAACGTCCTGACTTTC. Protein product: CASSPDRGGANVLTF.

J is TRBJ2-7 and V is TRBV29-1; D possibly corresponds to TRBD1 (6 bases). This CDR3 has 14 residues. Germline CDR1 is SQVTM and CDR2 is ANQGSEA. V lost 4 bases and J lost 2, with 15 bases in between. In nucleotides, the CDR3 is TGCAGCGTTGCAGTACCACAGGGAGCCTACGAGCAGTACTTC. This sequence encodes CSVAVPQGAYEQYF.

This clone was detected a few times. The gene calls are TRBV4-2 and TRBJ2-3; 8 nucleotides align to TRBD1. The CDR3 runs 15 residues. The V segment lost 1 base and the J segment 7 bases; nucleotides outside the gene matches: 7. Germline V CDR1 and CDR2: LGHNA, YNFKEQ. The CDR3 DNA sequence: TGTGCCAGCAGCCAAGGGGGCAGGGGGCCTCATACGCAGTATTTT. Translated: CASSQGGRGPHTQYF.

The chain recombines TRBV6-6 with TRBJ1-1; no definite D call. Germline CDR1 is MNHNY and CDR2 is SVGAGI (reference sequence). Trimming removed 6 bases at V and 0 bases at J, with 5 bases between. This CDR3 is built from 12 residues. This chain's CDR3 is CASSLLNTEAFF. In DNA form, the CDR3 reads TGTGCCAGCAGCCTATTGAACACTGAAGCTTTCTTT.

This clone has just one count. This sequence joins TRBV27 and TRBJ2-7, with 9 positions matching TRBD2. The CDR3 sequence is 13 residues long. Germline CDR1 reads MNHEY; CDR2 reads SMNVEV (reference sequence). V trimming: 5 bases; J trimming: 4 bases; junction bases outside the gene matches: 3. The CDR3 DNA sequence: TGTGCCAGCAGTACGACTAGCGGTTACGAGCAGTACTTC. Residues: CASSTTSGYEQYF.

The chain combines TRBV27 with TRBJ2-7; the match to TRBD1 covers 7 bases. Per germline, CDR1 MNHEY and CDR2 SMNVEV (reference sequence). The length of the CDR3 is 14 residues. Trimming removed 6 bases from V and 5 bases from J; junction bases left unmatched: 10. For the CDR3, the DNA is TGTGCCAGCAGCTATACCGGGACAGAGCACGAGCAGTACTTC. Encoded protein: CASSYTGTEHEQYF.

The V gene is TRBV28, the J gene TRBJ1-2; no clear D gene. The CDR3 has 14 amino acids. The germline V and J ends were trimmed by 6 bases and 7 bases, with 18 bases remaining between them. Germline values: CDR1 MDHEN, CDR2 SYDVKM. The CDR3 loop is CASSQTRGMSGYTF. The DNA of the CDR3 is TGTGCCAGCAGCCAAACGAGAGGGATGAGTGGCTACACCTTC.

This clone has a single count. V is TRBV2 and J is TRBJ2-7; 8 nucleotides match TRBD2. V trimming: 7 bases; J trimming: 4 bases; junction bases outside the gene matches: 6. The CDR3 sequence is 13 residues long. Germline V gives CDR1 SNHLY, CDR2 FYNNEI. The CDR3 sequence: CASTSGGHYEQYF. In nucleotides, the CDR3 is TGTGCCAGCACTTCGGGAGGGCATTACGAGCAGTACTTC. Full variable domain (outside the CDR3, taken from reference TRBV2 and TRBJ2-7): EPEVTQTPSHQVTQMGQEVILRCVPISNHLYFYWYRQILGQKVEFLVSFYNNEISEKSEIFDDQFSVERPDGSNFTLKIRSTKLEDSAMYFCASTSGGHYEQYFGPGTRLTVT.

V is TRBV10-1 and J is TRBJ2-5; 8 nucleotides line up with TRBD2. The CDR3 has 12 amino acids. After removal of 8 bases from V and 4 bases from J, the junction contained 3 bases not matched to a gene. Per germline, CDR1 WNHNN and CDR2 SYGVQD (reference sequence). The DNA for the CDR3 is TGCGCCAGCGGACTAGCTGGAGAGACCCAGTACTTC. It is translated as CASGLAGETQYF.